The 31 T cell receptor beta chains below all came from one sample that was sequenced in a study of blood T cell repertoires in COVID-19 (dated by TCRdb to about 2020). Library creation used the immunoSEQ multiplex PCR assay. What TCRdb holds here is the immuneACCESS table cut down to in-frame rearrangements. Part of the clones is not present; checked against another copy, under half of the missing clones reflect an unresolved V gene, and the others are unexplained. The sample table shows about 250,000 clones, and 80% to 90% are seen once. The ten largest clones capture roughly 2.3% of the sample. The sequenced sample consisted of PBMCs or T cells enriched from blood (not recorded which). These receptors originate from a woman aged 18-35 years who had recovered from COVID-19.

The J gene is TRBJ1-2, the V gene TRBV27; 12 positions match TRBD1. Germline V gene lookup returns CDR1 MNHEY and CDR2 SMNVEV (reference sequence). The V gene end was trimmed by 5 bases and the J gene end by 4 bases; junction bases not matched to a gene: 5. The CDR3 totals 15 residues. The CDR3 coding sequence is TGTGCCAGCAGTACAGGGACAGGGGGCTTCTATGGCTACACCTTC. Translated: CASSTGTGGFYGYTF.

This clone was seen a handful of times. The chain is built from TRBV3-1 (or the pseudogene TRBV3-2) and TRBJ2-1, with a possible D match to TRBD1 (6 bases). The CDR3 spans 15 residues. The V gene's germline CDR1 is LGHDT and CDR2 YNNKEL (reference sequence). V lost 4 bases, J lost 5 bases, and 15 bases lay in between. As DNA, the CDR3 is TGTGCCAGCAGCCCCTCCTCGAGGGGGAACAATGAGCAGTTCTTC. The encoded protein is CASSPSSRGNNEQFF.

The chain couples TRBV6-5 to TRBJ1-5; 11 nucleotides align to TRBD1. The CDR3 totals 15 residues. The V gene's germline CDR1 is MNHEY and CDR2 SVGAGI. V was pared by 5 bases and J by 7 bases, with 7 bases of the junction left unmatched. CDR3 coding DNA: TGTGCCAGCAGTCCGGACAGGGGGCTTGGGCAGCCCCAGCATTTT. Protein sequence: CASSPDRGLGQPQHF.

The chain has TRBV5-1 and TRBJ1-1; 7 positions match TRBD1. The CDR3 spans 16 residues. From germline, CDR1 is SGHRS and CDR2 YFSETQ. V was pared by 4 bases and J by 3 bases, with 12 bases of the junction left unmatched. CDR3 sequence (DNA): TGCGCCAGCAGCCTAGGCTTAGGACAGGCCGACACTGAAGCTTTCTTT. Residues: CASSLGLGQADTEAFF.

V is TRBV5-4 and J is TRBJ2-7; 9 nucleotides match TRBD2. Per germline, CDR1 SGHNT and CDR2 YYREEE (reference sequence). V lost 0 bases, J lost 6 bases, and 13 bases stayed unmatched. This CDR3 is 17 amino acids long. The CDR3 DNA is TGTGCCAGCAGCTTGGGCGGGGGGGGCCGCCTTAGGTCCGAGCAGTACTTC. This sequence encodes CASSLGGGGRLRSEQYF.

This clone was found a few times. The chain carries TRBV16 and TRBJ1-1; D remains unclear. CDR3 length equals 13 residues. Germline loops: CDR1 KGHSY, CDR2 FQNENV. Trimming pared 4 bases from V and 0 bases from J, leaving 6 bases between. DNA of the CDR3: TGTGCCAGCAGCCCCGCGATGAACACTGAAGCTTTCTTT. This translates into CASSPAMNTEAFF.

The chain is built from TRBV27 and TRBJ2-1; possible D gene TRBD1, 5 bases. This CDR3 contains 15 residues. Germline assignment: CDR1 MNHEY and CDR2 SMNVEV (reference sequence). Trimming pared 2 bases from V and 8 bases from J, leaving 16 bases between. The CDR3 sequence is CASSLISAGKHEQFF. The CDR3 DNA reads as TGTGCCAGCAGTTTAATATCGGCAGGGAAACATGAGCAGTTCTTC.

This chain uses TRBV6-1 with TRBJ1-6; D is unclear. CDR1 and CDR2 (germline): MNHNS, SASEGT. V lost 2 bases and J 7 bases, leaving 15 bases between the germline ends. The CDR3 loop spans 16 amino acids. The CDR3 coding sequence is TGTGCCAGCAGTGAAAGAGGCAGCACCTTCAATTCACCCCTCCACTTT. This gives the protein CASSERGSTFNSPLHF.

This chain connects TRBV27 to TRBJ1-5; 7 bases align to TRBD1. Germline V gene data show CDR1 as MNHEY and CDR2 as SMNVEV (reference sequence). CDR3 length equals 15 residues. With V trimmed by 4 bases and J by 11 bases, 14 bases remained unmatched. Written as DNA, the CDR3 is TGTGCCAGCAGTTCGGACAGGTCCCTGAGAGAGGCCCAGCATTTT. Protein: CASSSDRSLREAQHF.

This chain connects TRBV6-1 to TRBJ1-2; D is uncertain. This CDR3 comprises 14 residues. The V gene's germline CDR1 is MNHNS and CDR2 SASEGT. V shed 3 bases and J shed 8 bases, with 16 bases lying between them. The CDR3 nucleotides read TGTGCCAGCAGTGAGGATCAGGTTCTTGGCGGCTACACCTTC. It is translated as CASSEDQVLGGYTF.

This chain links TRBV5-1 with TRBJ1-1; D is ambiguous. The CDR3 sequence is 17 residues long. The V and J ends lost 2 bases and 0 bases respectively, with 17 bases between them. The germline CDR1 and CDR2 sequences are SGHRS and YFSETQ. CDR3 sequence (DNA): TGCGCCAGCAGCTTCCGGGAAGGCCTCTCGATGAACACTGAAGCTTTCTTT. This gives the protein CASSFREGLSMNTEAFF.

The chain links TRBV4-2 to TRBJ2-1; 9 nucleotides line up with TRBD2. The CDR3 spans 15 residues. Trimming removed 0 bases from V and 5 bases from J; junction bases left unmatched: 2. The V gene's germline CDR1 is LGHNA and CDR2 YNFKEQ. CDR3 bases: TGTGCCAGCAGCCAAGAGCTAGCGGGGAACAATGAGCAGTTCTTC. Translated: CASSQELAGNNEQFF.

The J gene is TRBJ2-7, the V gene TRBV5-1; 12 bases agree with TRBD2. The CDR3 covers 15 residues. The germline V gene has CDR1 SGHRS and CDR2 YFSETQ. V trimming: 3 bases; J trimming: 2 bases; junction bases outside the gene matches: 3. The CDR3: CASSSRTSGAYEQYF. Written as DNA, the CDR3 is TGCGCCAGCAGCTCACGGACTAGCGGGGCCTACGAGCAGTACTTC. Complete variable domain (other parts from reference TRBV5-1 and TRBJ2-7): KAGVTQTPRYLIKTRGQQVTLSCSPISGHRSVSWYQQTPGQGLQFLFEYFSETQRNKGNFPGRFSGRQFSNSRSEMNVSTLELGDSALYLCASSSRTSGAYEQYFGPGTRLTVT.

This rearrangement joins TRBV7-2 to TRBJ2-2, with 9 positions matching TRBD1. CDR3 size: 14 residues. Germline assignment: CDR1 SGHTA and CDR2 FQGNSA. The ends lost 1 base at V and 6 bases at J; junction bases unmatched: 0. The DNA for the CDR3 is TGTGCCAGCAGCTTAGGGACAGGGGCCGGGGAGCTGTTTTTT. Amino acids: CASSLGTGAGELFF.

This sequence joins TRBV5-1 and TRBJ2-3; D perhaps matches TRBD1 (5 bases). Germline values: CDR1 SGHRS, CDR2 YFSETQ. This CDR3 is 14 amino acids long. The V end lost 4 bases, the J end lost 2 bases, and 11 bases lay between the germline ends. The chain's CDR3 is CASSEATATDTQYF. The CDR3, as DNA: TGCGCCAGCAGCGAAGCGACAGCCACAGATACGCAGTATTTT.

V usage is TRBV6-4 and J usage is TRBJ1-1, with 9 bases lining up with TRBD1. This CDR3 is 18 amino acids long. Per germline, CDR1 MRHNA and CDR2 SNTAGT. The trim removed 2 bases at V and 1 base at J, leaving 11 bases unmatched. As DNA, the CDR3 is TGTGCCAGCAGTGACCCGGCAGCGGGACAGGGTCCGAACACTGAAGCTTTCTTT. Translation gives CASSDPAAGQGPNTEAFF.

V usage is TRBV7-9 and J usage is TRBJ1-6, with 7 bases aligning to TRBD1. Trimming at V came to 6 bases and at J to 7 bases, leaving 12 bases not matched to a gene. Germline CDR1 and CDR2: SEHNR and FQNEAQ (reference sequence). This CDR3 comprises 16 residues. As DNA, the CDR3 is TGTGCCAGCAGATACCAAGGACAGGACGAGAATTCACCCCTCCACTTT. Translation: CASRYQGQDENSPLHF.

The rearrangement links TRBV5-6 to TRBJ2-7; D perhaps matches TRBD1 (5 bases). CDR1 is SGHDT and CDR2 is YYEEEE in the germline V gene. This CDR3 comprises 15 residues. Trimming took 4 bases from V and 1 from J, leaving 15 bases between them. CDR3 in DNA: TGTGCCAGCAGCGGCGCAGGGATCTGGTCCTACGAGCAGTACTTC. This codes for CASSGAGIWSYEQYF.

The rearrangement uses TRBV19 and TRBJ1-4; D remains unclear. V lost 6 bases and J 8 bases, leaving 13 bases between the germline ends. In germline, CDR1 is LNHDA, CDR2 SQIVND (reference sequence). The CDR3 runs 13 residues. DNA of the CDR3: TGTGCCAGTAGCCCTACCCTGACAGAAAAACTGTTTTTT. It is translated as CASSPTLTEKLFF.

The CDR3 is CASTAQGLNTEAFF. The CDR3 DNA follows: TGCGCCAGCACCGCACAGGGACTGAACACTGAAGCTTTCTTT. The V and J genes are TRBV5-1 and TRBJ1-1; weak D call: TRBD1 (6 bases). Germline V CDR1 and CDR2: SGHRS, YFSETQ. Deletions cut 6 bases from V and 0 bases from J, with 12 bases between. The CDR3 sequence is 14 residues long.

V and J are TRBV3-1 (or the pseudogene TRBV3-2) and TRBJ1-1, with 7 bases identical to TRBD1. The V gene end was trimmed by 4 bases and the J gene end by 7 bases; junction bases not matched to a gene: 6. The CDR3 has 13 residues. Germline V CDR1 and CDR2: LGHDT, YNNKEL (reference sequence). The CDR3 DNA sequence: TGTGCCAGCAGCCTGACAGGGATAGGTGAAGCTTTCTTT. This codes for CASSLTGIGEAFF.

The chain is built from TRBV11-2 and TRBJ2-1; 9 bases fit TRBD1. With 5 bases clipped from V and 8 bases from J, the junction kept 4 bases outside the gene matches. CDR1 is SGHAT, CDR2 FQNNGV, per germline. This CDR3 region has 13 residues. The CDR3 region is CASSLGTGYEQFF. For the CDR3, the DNA is TGTGCCAGCAGCCTCGGGACAGGGTATGAGCAGTTCTTC.

This chain links TRBV10-3 with TRBJ1-1; 8 nucleotides line up with TRBD1. CDR3 length equals 16 residues. The germline gives CDR1 ENHRY, CDR2 SYGVKD. With 10 bases clipped from V and 1 base from J, the junction kept 14 bases outside the gene matches. CDR3 protein: CATREFSGQGNTEAFF. The CDR3 DNA is TGTGCCACCCGGGAATTTAGTGGACAGGGGAACACTGAAGCTTTCTTT.

The chain has TRBV5-1 and TRBJ2-3; TRBD2 matches 14 bases. Trimming at V came to 2 bases and at J to 1 base, leaving 6 bases not matched to a gene. Germline V gene data show CDR1 as SGHRS and CDR2 as YFSETQ. There are 18 residues in the CDR3. The CDR3 loop reads CASSLDGLAGGGTDTQYF. In DNA form, the CDR3 reads TGCGCCAGCAGCTTAGACGGACTAGCGGGGGGTGGCACAGATACGCAGTATTTT.

The chain uses TRBV5-8 and TRBJ1-5; no firm D call. The CDR3 spans 12 residues. Germline CDR1 reads SGHTS; CDR2 reads YDEGEE. The V and J ends lost 2 bases and 10 bases respectively, with 10 bases between them. CDR3 in amino acids: CASSFPHGPQHF. DNA of the CDR3: TGTGCCAGCAGCTTTCCGCATGGCCCCCAGCATTTT. Using reference TRBV5-8 and TRBJ1-5 for the parts outside the CDR3, the full variable domain is EAGVTQSPTHLIKTRGQQATLRCSPISGHTSVYWYQQALGLGLQFLLWYDEGEERNRGNFPPRFSGRQFPNYSSELNVNALELEDSALYLCASSFPHGPQHFGDGTRLSIL.

The rearrangement uses TRBV2 and TRBJ2-7, with 12 bases matching TRBD2. The junction had 4 bases not matched to a gene; V was cut back by 6 bases and J by 4 bases. This CDR3 region has 14 residues. Germline-derived CDR1 and CDR2 are SNHLY and FYNNEI. The CDR3 nucleotides read TGTGCCAGCAGCCGGACTAGCGGGGATTACGAGCAGTACTTC. This codes for CASSRTSGDYEQYF.

The chain couples TRBV19 to TRBJ1-6; 8 positions match TRBD1. The CDR3 is 15 residues long. With 10 bases clipped from V and 6 bases from J, the junction kept 11 bases outside the gene matches. Germline V gene data show CDR1 as LNHDA and CDR2 as SQIVND (reference sequence). The CDR3 DNA sequence: TGTGCCACACACGGACAGGGAACGGCTAATTCACCCCTCCACTTT. This encodes CATHGQGTANSPLHF.

The chain carries TRBV7-9 and TRBJ2-7, with D perhaps matching TRBD2 (6 bases). CDR1 is SEHNR and CDR2 is FQNEAQ in the germline V gene (reference sequence). The CDR3 spans 16 residues. Trimming removed 2 bases from V and 3 bases from J, with 17 bases in between. CDR3 sequence (DNA): TGTGCCAGCAGCTTAATAGGGTCCAAGGAGGGCTACGAGCAGTACTTC. It codes for CASSLIGSKEGYEQYF.

This clone is a singleton in its sample. The chain employs TRBV25-1 and TRBJ1-1, with D hard to call. CDR1 is MGHDK, CDR2 SYGVNS, per germline. V was cut by 2 bases and J by 5 bases, with 12 bases left in between. This CDR3 is built from 14 residues. The CDR3 DNA reads TGTGCCAGCAGTGAAACCCGGGGAAAAACTGAAGCTTTCTTT. Its translation is CASSETRGKTEAFF.

J is TRBJ1-3 and V is TRBV19; the match to TRBD1 covers 10 bases. Germline loops: CDR1 LNHDA, CDR2 SQIVND (reference sequence). The CDR3 is 18 residues long. Trimming at V came to 4 bases and at J to 4 bases, leaving 13 bases not matched to a gene. CDR3: CASSTVPGQGSKGNTIYF. DNA of the CDR3: TGTGCCAGTAGTACAGTCCCGGGACAGGGGTCGAAAGGAAACACCATATATTTT.

The chain is built from TRBV6-5 and TRBJ1-2; D possibly corresponds to TRBD1 (6 bases). The V gene's germline CDR1 is MNHEY and CDR2 SVGAGI. The CDR3 runs 14 residues. V was trimmed by 6 bases and J by 2 bases, leaving 13 bases between them. The CDR3 loop is CASSRQVSNYGYTF. In nucleotides, the CDR3 is TGTGCCAGCAGCAGACAGGTATCGAACTATGGCTACACCTTC.